This TCR beta chain was sequenced for a study of cytomegalovirus exposure and HLA in healthy donors. General study findings and limits: According to reports, the classifier identified cytomegalovirus status with high specificity and sensitivity.

This clone was counted a few times. The target antigen is unknown. The germline CDR1 and CDR2 sequences are SGHVS and FQNEAQ. The CDR3 length is 16 residues. V lost 5 bases to trimming and J lost 0 bases, with 17 bases between them. Assay used: immunoSEQ multiplex PCR; TCRdb lists only in-frame clones, some missing. This sample has around 120,000 clones, with 70% to 90% found just once. The sequence was collected from a woman between 18 and 29 years old in good health and CMV-seronegative. Material for sequencing was PBMCs. The chain combines TRBV7-8 with TRBJ2-7; possible D gene TRBD1, 5 bases. CDR3 sequence: CASSLKPGLSSYEQYF. In DNA, the CDR3 is TGTGCCAGCAGCCTTAAGCCAGGGCTAAGCTCCTACGAGCAGTACTTC.